Detailed here is one T cell receptor (beta chain). The source of the sample is a study of OX40 agonist ivuxolimab in advanced cancers. Study as a whole: Under the entry rules, prior anti-PD-1, anti-PD-L1 or anti-CTLA-4 therapy was allowed, and about 40% had some.

The CDR3 covers 14 residues. Germline V gives CDR1 SGHRS, CDR2 YFSETQ. Trimming cost V 0 bases and J 6 bases, with 13 bases left between them. TCRdb keeps only in-frame clones here, not all; method: immunoSEQ multiplex PCR. The data hold 90,000 to 100,000 clones, with 90% observed a single time. The sequencing here drew on CD4+ or CD8+ T cells sorted from blood, taken in a trial of the OX40 agonist ivuxolimab. V gene TRBV5-1 combines with J gene TRBJ2-7; D might be TRBD1 or TRBD2, each matching 7 bases. The clonotype originates from an adult with an advanced solid tumor such as melanoma, head and neck, liver or kidney cancer. The CDR3 DNA reads as TGCGCCAGCAGCTTGGCCCAGGGGGGGGGCGAGCAGTACTTC. Translation gives CASSLAQGGGEQYF.